This T cell receptor (beta chain) originates from a study of blood T cell repertoires in COVID-19. Study-level information: The analysed material was cDNA or gDNA that came from T cells, B-cell-depleted T cells, or PBMCs.

In the original workflow: Estimation of nucleated cell counts relied on the amplification of reference gene primers. Measured with immunoSEQ multiplex PCR; TCRdb has only the in-frame clones, and not every one. The V and J calls and clone size are taken from that table; D and trimming were inferred from the DNA. The table has 250,000 to 300,000 clones, roughly 91% seen once. V was pared by 5 bases and J by 7 bases, with 14 bases between. The CDR3 has 13 amino acids. This clone showed up just a few times. Sequencing used peripheral blood. This TCR derives from a man aged 35-49 years with acute or convalescent COVID-19. The genes are TRBV12-3 or TRBV12-4 and TRBJ1-2; D not resolved. The chain's CDR3 is CASSELPRPGYTF. The CDR3 nucleotides read TGTGCCAGCAGTGAGCTCCCTAGGCCTGGCTACACCTTC.